This T cell receptor beta chain is drawn from a study of CD8 T cells in ankylosing spondylitis (dated by TCRdb to 2016 to 2017). In terms of the full investigation: The study profiled T cell receptor beta repertoires in healthy donors and ankylosing spondylitis patients to find disease-linked TCR variants. Samples of peripheral blood were taken, and for ankylosing spondylitis patients, synovial fluid was collected as well. The full study cohort was made up of roughly 25 ankylosing spondylitis patients and around 100 healthy donors.

The sample was run on an Illumina HiSeq 2500. TCR beta libraries were prepared by quantitative 5'-RACE with molecular barcodes. The paper's processing steps were these. A new computational method based on a probabilistic model of VDJ rearrangement was used to identify disease-linked TCR variants. Clones were called with MiXCR by TCRdb after fastp trimmed the public reads at Q25, and only in-frame beta chains were retained. Merged by CDR3 protein, the rows form single entries marked with the most common genes and DNA. TCRdb assigned the V and J calls; the authors' analysis was not used. This sample holds 500,000 or so distinct CDR3 sequences; over 4% were observed only once. The ten top clones hold under 4.5% of the sample. This clonotype was observed many times. Its antigen is not yet known. No much larger clone is present one base from it, and per-base qualities are unavailable. On the study overall, not on this receptor specifically: A TCR beta motif made up of several highly homologous amino acid variants appeared to be characteristic of blood from ankylosing spondylitis patients. The disease-linked clones had a CD8+ phenotype and were found at relatively low frequencies in peripheral blood. Some of the motif variants had been reported before in the synovial fluid and blood of reactive arthritis patients, a finding that suggests common disease-initiation mechanisms. According to the report, matched synovial fluid samples from ankylosing spondylitis patients were significantly enriched for the disease-linked clones.

From the cysteine up to the phenylalanine, the CDR3 has a length of 15 residues. The only DNA kept is the CDR3, 45 bases in frame from the first base. Looking up the germline V gene (reference sequence) yields CDR1 DFQATT and CDR2 SNEGSKA. After removal of 2 bases from V and 4 bases from J, the junction retains 6 bases not matched to a gene. Sequenced sample: blood, either unsorted or a sorted T cell fraction (not recorded which). The V and J genes are TRBV20-1 and TRBJ2-2, and TRBD1 matches 8 of the central bases. The TCR comes from a male donor with ankylosing spondylitis. For the CDR3, the sequence is CSARRRGPGTGELFF. The DNA reads as follows: TGCAGTGCTAGACGCAGGGGGCCGGGCACCGGGGAGCTGTTTTTT.